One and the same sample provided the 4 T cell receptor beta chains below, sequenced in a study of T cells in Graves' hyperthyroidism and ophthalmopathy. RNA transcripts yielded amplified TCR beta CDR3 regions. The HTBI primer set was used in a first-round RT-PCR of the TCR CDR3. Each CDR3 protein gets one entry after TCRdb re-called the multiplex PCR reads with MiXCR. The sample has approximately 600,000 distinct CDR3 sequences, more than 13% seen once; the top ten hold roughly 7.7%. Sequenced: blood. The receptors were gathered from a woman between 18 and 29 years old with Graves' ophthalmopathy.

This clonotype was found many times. The CDR3 protein is CASSLLAATNEKLFF. CDR3 bases: TGTGCCAGCAGTTTATTGGCAGCAACTAATGAAAAACTGTTTTTT. V usage is TRBV12-3 or TRBV12-4 and J usage is TRBJ1-4; D remains ambiguous. With 2 bases removed from V and 0 bases from J, the gap between germline ends came to 7 bases. CDR3 length equals 15 residues.

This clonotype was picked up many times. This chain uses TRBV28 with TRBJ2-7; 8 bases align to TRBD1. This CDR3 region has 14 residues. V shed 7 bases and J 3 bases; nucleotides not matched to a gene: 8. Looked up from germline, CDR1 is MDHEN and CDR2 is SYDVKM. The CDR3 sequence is CASTGGGGNYEQYF. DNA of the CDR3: TGTGCCAGCACAGGGGGCGGAGGAAACTACGAGCAGTACTTC.

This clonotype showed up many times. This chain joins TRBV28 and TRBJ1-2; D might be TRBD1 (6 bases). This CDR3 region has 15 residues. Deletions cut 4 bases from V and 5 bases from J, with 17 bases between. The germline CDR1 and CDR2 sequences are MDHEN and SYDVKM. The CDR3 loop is CASSSGEYGVYGYTF. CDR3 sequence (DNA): TGTGCCAGCAGTTCAGGGGAATACGGGGTGTATGGCTACACCTTC.

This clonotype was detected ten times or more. CDR3 sequence reads: CASIRDRGSNTEAFF. DNA of the CDR3: TGTGCCAGCATCCGGGACAGGGGTTCGAACACTGAAGCTTTCTTT. This chain uses TRBV6-2 or TRBV6-3 with TRBJ1-1; 10 bases are a match to TRBD1. Germline-derived CDR1 and CDR2 are MNHEY and SVGEGT. CDR3 length: 15 amino acids. The ends lost 7 bases at V and 1 base at J; junction bases unmatched: 6.